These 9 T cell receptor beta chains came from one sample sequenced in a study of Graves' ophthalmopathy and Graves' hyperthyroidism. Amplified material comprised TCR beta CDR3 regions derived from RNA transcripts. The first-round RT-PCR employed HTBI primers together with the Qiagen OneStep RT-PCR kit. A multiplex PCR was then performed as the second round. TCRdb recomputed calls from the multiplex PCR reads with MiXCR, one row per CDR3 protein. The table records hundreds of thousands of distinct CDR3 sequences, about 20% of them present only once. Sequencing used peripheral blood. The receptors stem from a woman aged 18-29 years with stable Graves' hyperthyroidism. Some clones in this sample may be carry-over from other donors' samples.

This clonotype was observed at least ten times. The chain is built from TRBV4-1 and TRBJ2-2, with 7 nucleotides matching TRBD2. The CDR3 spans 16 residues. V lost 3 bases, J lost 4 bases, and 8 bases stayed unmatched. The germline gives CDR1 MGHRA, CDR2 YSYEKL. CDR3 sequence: CASSQGGNGVTGELFF. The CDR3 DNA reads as TGCGCCAGCAGCCAGGGGGGGAACGGAGTCACCGGGGAGCTGTTTTTT.

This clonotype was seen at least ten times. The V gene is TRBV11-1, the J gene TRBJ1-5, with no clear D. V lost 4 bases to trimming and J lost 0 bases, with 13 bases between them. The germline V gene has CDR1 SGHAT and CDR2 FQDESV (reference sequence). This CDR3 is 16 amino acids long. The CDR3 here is CASSSMDGYSNQPQHF. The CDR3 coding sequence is TGTGCCAGCAGCTCAATGGACGGCTATAGCAATCAGCCCCAGCATTTT.

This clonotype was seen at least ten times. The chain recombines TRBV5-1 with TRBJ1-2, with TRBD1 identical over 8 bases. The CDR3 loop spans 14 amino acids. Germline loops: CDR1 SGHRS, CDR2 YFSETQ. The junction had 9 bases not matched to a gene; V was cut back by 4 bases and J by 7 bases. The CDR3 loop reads CASSRSTGAGGYTF. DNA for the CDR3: TGCGCCAGCAGCCGGTCGACAGGGGCAGGTGGCTACACCTTC.

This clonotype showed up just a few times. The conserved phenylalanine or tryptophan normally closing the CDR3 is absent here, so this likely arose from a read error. CDR3 in DNA: TGTGCCAGCAGCTTAATTATGGGGGTCCCCTACGAGCAGTACCTC. Amino acid sequence: CASSLIMGVPYEQYL. V usage is TRBV11-2 and J usage is TRBJ2-7; tentatively, D is TRBD1 or TRBD2 (5 bases each). CDR1 is SGHAT, CDR2 FQNNGV, per germline. This CDR3 has 15 amino acids. Trimming shortened V by 2 bases and J by 2 bases, and 13 bases separated the two germline ends.

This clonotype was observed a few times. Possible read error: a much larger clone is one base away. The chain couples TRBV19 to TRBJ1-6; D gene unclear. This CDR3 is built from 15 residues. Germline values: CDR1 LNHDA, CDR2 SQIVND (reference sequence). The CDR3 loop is CASSRGFSYNSHLHF. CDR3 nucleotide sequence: TGTGCCAGTAGTAGGGGTTTTTCCTATAATTCACACCTCCACTTT.

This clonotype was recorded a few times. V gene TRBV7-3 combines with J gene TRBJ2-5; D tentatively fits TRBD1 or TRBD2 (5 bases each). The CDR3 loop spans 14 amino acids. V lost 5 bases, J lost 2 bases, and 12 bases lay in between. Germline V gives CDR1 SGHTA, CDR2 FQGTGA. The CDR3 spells CASSQGTEQETQYF. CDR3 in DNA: TGTGCCAGCAGCCAAGGGACGGAACAAGAGACCCAGTACTTC.

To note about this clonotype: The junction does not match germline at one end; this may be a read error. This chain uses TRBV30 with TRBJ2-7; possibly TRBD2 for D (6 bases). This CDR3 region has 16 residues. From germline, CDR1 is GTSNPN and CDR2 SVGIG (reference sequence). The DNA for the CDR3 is TGTGCCTGGAGTGGGGGAGGAGGCGGAACTACCTACAAGCAGTACTTC. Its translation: CAWSGGGGGTTYKQYF.

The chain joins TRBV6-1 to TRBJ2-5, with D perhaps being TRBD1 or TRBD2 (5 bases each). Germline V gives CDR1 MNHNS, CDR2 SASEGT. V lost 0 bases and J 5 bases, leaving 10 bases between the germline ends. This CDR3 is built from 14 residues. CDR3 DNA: TGTGCCAGCAGTGAAGCTGGGGGAGCGGAGACCCAGTACTTC. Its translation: CASSEAGGAETQYF.

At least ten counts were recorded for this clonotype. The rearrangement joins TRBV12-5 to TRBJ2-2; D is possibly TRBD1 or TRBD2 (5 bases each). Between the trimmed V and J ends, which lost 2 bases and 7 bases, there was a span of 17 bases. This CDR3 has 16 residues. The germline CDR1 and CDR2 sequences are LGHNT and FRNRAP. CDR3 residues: CASGLRVGTEGGELFF. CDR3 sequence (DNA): TGTGCTAGTGGTTTGAGAGTGGGGACCGAGGGCGGGGAGCTGTTTTTT.